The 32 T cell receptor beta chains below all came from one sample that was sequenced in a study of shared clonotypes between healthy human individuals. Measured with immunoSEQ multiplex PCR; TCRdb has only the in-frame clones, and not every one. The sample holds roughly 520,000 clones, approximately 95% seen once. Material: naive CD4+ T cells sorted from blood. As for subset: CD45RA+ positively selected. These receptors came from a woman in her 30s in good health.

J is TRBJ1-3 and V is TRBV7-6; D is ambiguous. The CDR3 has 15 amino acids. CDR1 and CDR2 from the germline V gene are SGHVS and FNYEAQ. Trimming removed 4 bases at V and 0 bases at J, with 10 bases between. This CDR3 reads CASSSRTISGNTIYF. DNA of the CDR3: TGTGCCAGCAGCTCGCGAACCATCTCTGGAAACACCATATATTTT. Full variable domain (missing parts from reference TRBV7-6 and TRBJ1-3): GAGVSQSPRYKVTKRGQDVALRCDPISGHVSLYWYRQALGQGPEFLTYFNYEAQQDKSGLPNDRFSAERPEGSISTLTIQRTEQRDSAMYRCASSSRTISGNTIYFGEGSWLTVV.

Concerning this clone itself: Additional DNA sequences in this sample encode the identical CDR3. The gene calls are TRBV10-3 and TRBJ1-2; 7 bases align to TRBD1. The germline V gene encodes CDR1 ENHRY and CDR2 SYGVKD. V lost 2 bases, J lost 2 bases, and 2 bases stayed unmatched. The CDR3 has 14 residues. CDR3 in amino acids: CAISELQGNYGYTF. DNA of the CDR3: TGTGCCATCAGTGAGCTACAGGGGAACTATGGCTACACCTTC.

The CDR3 loop is CASSLGIAKAQFF. CDR3 coding DNA: TGTGCCAGCAGCTTGGGTATAGCCAAGGCGCAGTTCTTC. The V gene is TRBV11-3, the J gene TRBJ2-1; unclear D gene. Germline V gene sequence: CDR1 SGHNT, CDR2 YENEEA. This CDR3 spans 13 amino acids. Trimming took off 3 bases at V and 12 bases at J, with 15 bases between the two ends.

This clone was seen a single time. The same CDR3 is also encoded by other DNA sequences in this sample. CDR3 residues: CASSRQGNTEAFF. Here the CDR3 DNA reads TGTGCCAGTAGTAGACAGGGGAACACTGAAGCTTTCTTT. The chain joins TRBV19 to TRBJ1-1, with 7 bases identical to TRBD1. The V gene's germline CDR1 is LNHDA and CDR2 SQIVND (reference sequence). With 4 bases clipped from V and 1 base from J, the junction kept 0 bases outside the gene matches. This CDR3 spans 13 amino acids.

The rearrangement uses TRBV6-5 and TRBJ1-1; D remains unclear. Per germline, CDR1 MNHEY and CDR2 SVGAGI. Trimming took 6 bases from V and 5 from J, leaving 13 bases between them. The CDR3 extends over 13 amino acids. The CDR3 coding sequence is TGTGCCAGCAGCCTCCAGGAGGAAACTGAAGCTTTCTTT. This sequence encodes CASSLQEETEAFF.

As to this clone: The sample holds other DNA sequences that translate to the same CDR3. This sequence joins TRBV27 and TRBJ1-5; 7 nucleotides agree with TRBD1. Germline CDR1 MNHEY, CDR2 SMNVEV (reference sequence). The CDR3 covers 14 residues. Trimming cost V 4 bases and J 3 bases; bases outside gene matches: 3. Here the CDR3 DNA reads TGTGCCAGCAGTTACAGGGGAGTCAATCAGCCCCAGCATTTT. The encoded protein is CASSYRGVNQPQHF.

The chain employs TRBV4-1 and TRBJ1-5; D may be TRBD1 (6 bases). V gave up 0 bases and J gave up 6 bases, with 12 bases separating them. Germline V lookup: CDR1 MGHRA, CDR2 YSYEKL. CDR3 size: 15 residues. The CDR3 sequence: CASSQEWGQGQPQHF. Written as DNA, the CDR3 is TGCGCCAGCAGCCAAGAGTGGGGGCAGGGTCAGCCCCAGCATTTT.

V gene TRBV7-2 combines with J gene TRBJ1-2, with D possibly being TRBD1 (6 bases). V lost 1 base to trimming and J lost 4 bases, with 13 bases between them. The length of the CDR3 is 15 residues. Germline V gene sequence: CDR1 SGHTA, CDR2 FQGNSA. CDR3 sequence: CASSLGAGGGYGYTF. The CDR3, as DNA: TGTGCCAGCAGCTTAGGGGCGGGGGGCGGCTATGGCTACACCTTC.

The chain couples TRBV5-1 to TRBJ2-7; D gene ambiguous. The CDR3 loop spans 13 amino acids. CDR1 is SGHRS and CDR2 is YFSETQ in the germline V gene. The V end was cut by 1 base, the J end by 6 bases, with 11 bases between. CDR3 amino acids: CASSLSTFSEQYF. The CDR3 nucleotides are TGCGCCAGCAGCTTGAGTACGTTTAGCGAGCAGTACTTC.

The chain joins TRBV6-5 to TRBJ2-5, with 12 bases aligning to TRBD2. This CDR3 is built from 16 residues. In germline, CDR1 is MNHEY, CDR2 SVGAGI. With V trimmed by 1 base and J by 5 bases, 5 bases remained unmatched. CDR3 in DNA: TGTGCCAGCAGTTACTTTCCTAGCGGGAGGGATGAGACCCAGTACTTC. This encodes CASSYFPSGRDETQYF.

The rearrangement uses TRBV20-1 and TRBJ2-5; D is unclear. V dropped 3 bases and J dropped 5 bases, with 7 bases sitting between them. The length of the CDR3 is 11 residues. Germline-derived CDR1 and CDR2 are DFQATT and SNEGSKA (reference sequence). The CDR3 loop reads CSASPWETQYF. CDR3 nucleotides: TGCAGTGCTAGCCCGTGGGAGACCCAGTACTTC.

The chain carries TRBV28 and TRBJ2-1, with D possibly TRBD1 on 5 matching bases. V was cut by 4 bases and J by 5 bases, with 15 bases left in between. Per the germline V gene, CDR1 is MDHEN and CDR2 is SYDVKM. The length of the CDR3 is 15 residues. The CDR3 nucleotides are TGTGCCAGCAGTTCCACGGGTCAGGGTAACAATGAGCAGTTCTTC. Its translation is CASSSTGQGNNEQFF. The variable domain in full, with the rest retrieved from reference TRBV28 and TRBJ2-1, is DVKVTQSSRYLVKRTGEKVFLECVQDMDHENMFWYRQDPGLGLRLIYFSYDVKMKEKGDIPEGYSVSREKKERFSLILESASTNQTSMYLCASSSTGQGNNEQFFGPGTRLTVL.

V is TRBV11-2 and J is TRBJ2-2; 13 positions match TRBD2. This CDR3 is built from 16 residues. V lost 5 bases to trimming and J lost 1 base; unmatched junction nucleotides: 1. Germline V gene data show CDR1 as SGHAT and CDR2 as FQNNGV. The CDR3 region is CASSRLAGGNTGELFF. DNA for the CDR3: TGTGCCAGCAGCAGACTAGCGGGAGGGAACACCGGGGAGCTGTTTTTT.

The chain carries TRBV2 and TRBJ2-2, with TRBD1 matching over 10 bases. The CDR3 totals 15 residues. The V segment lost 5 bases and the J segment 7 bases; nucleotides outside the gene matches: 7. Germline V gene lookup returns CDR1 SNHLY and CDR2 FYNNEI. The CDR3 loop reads CASSPRDRGSGELFF. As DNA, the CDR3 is TGTGCCAGCAGTCCGAGGGACAGGGGTAGCGGGGAGCTGTTTTTT.

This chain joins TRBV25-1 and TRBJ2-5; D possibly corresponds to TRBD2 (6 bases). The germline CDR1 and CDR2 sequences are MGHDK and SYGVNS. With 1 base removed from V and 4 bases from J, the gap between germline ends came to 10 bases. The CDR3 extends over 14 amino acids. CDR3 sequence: CASSESLGLETQYF. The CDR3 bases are TGTGCCAGCAGTGAATCTCTGGGACTAGAGACCCAGTACTTC.

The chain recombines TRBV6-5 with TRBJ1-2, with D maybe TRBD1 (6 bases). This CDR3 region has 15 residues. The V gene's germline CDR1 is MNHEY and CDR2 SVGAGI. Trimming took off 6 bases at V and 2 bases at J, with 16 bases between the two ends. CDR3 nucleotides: TGTGCCAGCAGACTTCTTGACAGGACGAACTATGGCTACACCTTC. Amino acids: CASRLLDRTNYGYTF.

CDR3 region: CASSLEGYTQYF. CDR3 DNA sequence: TGCGCCAGCAGTTTAGAGGGGTATACGCAGTATTTT. J is TRBJ2-3 and V is TRBV10-2; D tentatively reads TRBD1 or TRBD2 (5 bases each). Germline loops: CDR1 WSHSY, CDR2 SAAADI. The CDR3 totals 12 residues. Between the trimmed V and J ends, which lost 5 bases and 7 bases, there was a span of 10 bases.

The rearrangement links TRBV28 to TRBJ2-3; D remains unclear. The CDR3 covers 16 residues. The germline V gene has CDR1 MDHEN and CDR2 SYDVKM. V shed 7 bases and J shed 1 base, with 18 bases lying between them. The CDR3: CASNLGWVARTDTQYF. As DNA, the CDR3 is TGTGCCAGCAACTTGGGCTGGGTTGCCCGCACAGATACGCAGTATTTT.

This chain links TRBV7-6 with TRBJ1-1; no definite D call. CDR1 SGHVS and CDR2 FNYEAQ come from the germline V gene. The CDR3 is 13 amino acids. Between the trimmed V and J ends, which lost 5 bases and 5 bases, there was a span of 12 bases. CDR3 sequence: CASSPLAGTEAFF. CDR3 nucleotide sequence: TGTGCCAGCAGCCCCCTTGCGGGGACTGAAGCTTTCTTT.

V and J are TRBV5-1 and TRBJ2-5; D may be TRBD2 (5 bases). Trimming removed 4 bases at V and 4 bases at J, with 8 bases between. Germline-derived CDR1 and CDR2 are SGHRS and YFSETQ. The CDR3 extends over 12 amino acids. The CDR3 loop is CASSPGLETQYF. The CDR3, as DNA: TGCGCCAGCAGCCCTGGACTAGAGACCCAGTACTTC.

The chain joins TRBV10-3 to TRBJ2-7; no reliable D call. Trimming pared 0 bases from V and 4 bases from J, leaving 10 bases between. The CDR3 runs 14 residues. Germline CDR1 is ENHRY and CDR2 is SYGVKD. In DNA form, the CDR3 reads TGTGCCATCAGTGAGTCTACCCCACGTTACGAGCAGTACTTC. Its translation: CAISESTPRYEQYF.

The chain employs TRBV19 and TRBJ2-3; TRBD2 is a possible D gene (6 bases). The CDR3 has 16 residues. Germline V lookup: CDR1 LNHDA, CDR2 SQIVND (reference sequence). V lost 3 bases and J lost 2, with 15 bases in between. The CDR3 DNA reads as TGTGCCAGTAGTATCTGGCGGGGCTCTAACACAGATACGCAGTATTTT. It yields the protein CASSIWRGSNTDTQYF.

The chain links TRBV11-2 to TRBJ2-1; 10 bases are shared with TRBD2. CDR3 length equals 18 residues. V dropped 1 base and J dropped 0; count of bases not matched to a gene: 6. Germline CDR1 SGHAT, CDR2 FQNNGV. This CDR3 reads CASSLVRTSGYSYNEQFF. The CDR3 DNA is TGTGCCAGCAGCTTAGTCCGGACTAGCGGTTACTCCTACAATGAGCAGTTCTTC.

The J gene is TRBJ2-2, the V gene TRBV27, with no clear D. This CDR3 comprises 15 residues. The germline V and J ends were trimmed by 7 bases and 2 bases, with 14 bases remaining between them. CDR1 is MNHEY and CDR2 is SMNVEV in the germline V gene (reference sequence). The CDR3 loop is CASTTSGRNTGELFF. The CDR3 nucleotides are TGTGCCAGCACCACCTCGGGTAGAAACACCGGGGAGCTGTTTTTT.

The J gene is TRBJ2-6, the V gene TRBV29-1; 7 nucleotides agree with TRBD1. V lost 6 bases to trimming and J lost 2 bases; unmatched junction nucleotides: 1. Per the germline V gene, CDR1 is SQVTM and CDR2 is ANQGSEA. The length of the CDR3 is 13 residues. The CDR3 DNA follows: TGCAGCGTGACAGGGACTGGGGCCAACGTCCTGACTTTC. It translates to CSVTGTGANVLTF. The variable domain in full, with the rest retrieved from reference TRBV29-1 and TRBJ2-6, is SAVISQKPSRDICQRGTSLTIQCQVDSQVTMMFWYRQQPGQSLTLIATANQGSEATYESGFVIDKFPISRPNLTFSTLTVSNMSPEDSSIYLCSVTGTGANVLTFGAGSRLTVL.

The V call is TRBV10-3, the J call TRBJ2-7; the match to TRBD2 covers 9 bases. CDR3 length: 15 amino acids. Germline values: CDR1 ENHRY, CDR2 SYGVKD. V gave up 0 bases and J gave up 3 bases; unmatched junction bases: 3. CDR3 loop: CAISESSGSVYEQYF. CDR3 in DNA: TGTGCCATCAGTGAGTCTAGCGGGAGTGTCTACGAGCAGTACTTC.

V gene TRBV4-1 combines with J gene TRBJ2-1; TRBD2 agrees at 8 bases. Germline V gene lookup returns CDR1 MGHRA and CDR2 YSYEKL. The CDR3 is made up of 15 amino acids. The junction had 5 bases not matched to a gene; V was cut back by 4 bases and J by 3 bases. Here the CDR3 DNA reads TGCGCCAGCAGCCGAGATCTAGCGGGCTACAATGAGCAGTTCTTC. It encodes CASSRDLAGYNEQFF.

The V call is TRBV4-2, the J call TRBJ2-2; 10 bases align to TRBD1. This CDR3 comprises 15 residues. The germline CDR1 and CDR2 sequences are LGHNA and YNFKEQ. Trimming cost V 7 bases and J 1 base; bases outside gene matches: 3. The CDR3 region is CASNDRGRNTGELFF. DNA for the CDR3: TGTGCCAGCAACGACAGGGGGCGGAACACCGGGGAGCTGTTTTTT.

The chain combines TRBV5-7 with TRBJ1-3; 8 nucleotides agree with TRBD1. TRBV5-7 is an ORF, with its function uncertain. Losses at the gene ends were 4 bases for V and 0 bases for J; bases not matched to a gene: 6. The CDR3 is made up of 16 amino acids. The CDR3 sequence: CASSVGQAHSGNTIYF. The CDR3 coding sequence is TGTGCCAGCAGCGTGGGACAGGCCCACTCTGGAAACACCATATATTTT.

Written as DNA, the CDR3 is TGTGCCAGTGTACAGGAGGGACCCGGCTCCTACAATGAGCAGTTCTTC. Residues: CASVQEGPGSYNEQFF. The rearrangement links TRBV19 to TRBJ2-1; tentatively, D is TRBD2 (6 bases). The CDR3 spans 16 residues. The V gene's germline CDR1 is LNHDA and CDR2 SQIVND (reference sequence). V lost 8 bases, J lost 0 bases, and 17 bases lay in between. Variable domain in full (rest from reference TRBV19 and TRBJ2-1): DGGITQSPKYLFRKEGQNVTLSCEQNLNHDAMYWYRQDPGQGLRLIYYSQIVNDFQKGDIAEGYSVSREKKESFPLTVTSAQKNPTAFYLCASVQEGPGSYNEQFFGPGTRLTVL.

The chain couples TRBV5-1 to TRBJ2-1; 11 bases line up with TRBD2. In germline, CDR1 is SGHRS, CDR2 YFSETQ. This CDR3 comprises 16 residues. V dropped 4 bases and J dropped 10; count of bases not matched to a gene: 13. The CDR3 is CASSGGTSGALLEQFF. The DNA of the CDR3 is TGCGCCAGCAGCGGCGGGACTAGCGGAGCCCTCCTCGAGCAGTTCTTC.

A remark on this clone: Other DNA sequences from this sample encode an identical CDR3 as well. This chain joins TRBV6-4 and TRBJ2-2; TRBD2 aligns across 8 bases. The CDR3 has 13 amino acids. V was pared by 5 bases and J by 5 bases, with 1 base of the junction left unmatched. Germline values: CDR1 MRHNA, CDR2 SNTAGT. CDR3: CASSSGSTGELFF. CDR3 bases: TGTGCCAGCAGTAGCGGGAGTACCGGGGAGCTGTTTTTT.